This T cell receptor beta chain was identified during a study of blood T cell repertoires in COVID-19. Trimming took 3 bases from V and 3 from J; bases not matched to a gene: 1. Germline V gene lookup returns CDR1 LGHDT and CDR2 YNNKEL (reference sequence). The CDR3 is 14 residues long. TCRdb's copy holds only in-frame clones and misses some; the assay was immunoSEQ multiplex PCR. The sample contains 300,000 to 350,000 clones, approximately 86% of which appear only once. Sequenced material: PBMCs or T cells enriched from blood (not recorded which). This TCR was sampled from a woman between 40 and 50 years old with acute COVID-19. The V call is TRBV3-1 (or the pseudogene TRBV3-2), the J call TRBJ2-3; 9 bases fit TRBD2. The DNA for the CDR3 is TGTGCCAGCAGCCAGCGGGGGGGAACAGATACGCAGTATTTT. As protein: CASSQRGGTDTQYF.